This T cell receptor (beta chain) is from a study of CD8+ T cells in alopecia areata. Overall study: It was approximately 7-11-week-old female C3H/HeJ mice that received skin from approximately 6-12-month-old C3H/HeJ graft donors with spontaneous alopecia. Study-level points and caveats: Among patients, TCR sharing was less clear than in mice, a difference possibly due in part to HLA diversity in the patient population.

Cutaneous lymph node cells were pooled, and they were sorted using CD4, CD8alpha, NKG2D, NKG2ACE and other markers. Extracted RNA was reverse transcribed, and the resulting cDNA served as sequencing template. Assay used: immunoSEQ multiplex PCR; TCRdb lists only in-frame clones, some missing. Recorded here are 270,000 or so clones, none singletons. This clone was seen more than once but under ten times. The antigen is undetermined. Gene names denote mouse genes. Other DNA sequences of this sample code for an identical CDR3. The TCR comes from a C3H/HeJ mouse with alopecia areata. The mouse strain carries the MHC haplotype H2-k. The sample taken for sequencing was CD4+ T cells sorted from a lymph node.

The chain's CDR3 is CASSDQTEVFF. The part of the CDR3 DNA that was read is TGTGCCAGCAGTGACCAGACA. This chain links TRBV13-1 with TRBJ1-1; no clear D gene. The read halts 4 residues ahead of the CDR3 end, with the missing end drawn from the germline J gene. CDR1 is NSHNY and CDR2 is SYGAGN in the germline V gene. The CDR3 is 11 amino acids.